Sequencing of this T cell receptor delta chain was carried out in a study of Vδ1+ human thymocytes. Study-wide results and limits: In the thymus, TRG and TRD repertoires looked highly polyclonal with Gaussian CDR3 lengths. TRD repertoires were essentially private, unlike widely shared TRG clonotypes. Despite high sort purity, roughly 21% of thymic T cell receptor delta sequences were Vdelta2.

Sequences come from RNA converted to cDNA by reverse transcription. Multiplex PCR used pooled V-gene forward primers and a constant-region reverse primer to amplify CDR3s. TCRdb re-called the multiplex PCR reads with CATT. The sample yields under 30,000 delta-chain clones, around 7.4% seen once. After alphabeta T cell depletion, CD3+ Vdelta1+ Vdelta2- thymocytes were sorted. Sorted Vdelta1+ thymocytes were about 97% to 99.6% pure. V lost 5 bases, J lost 4 bases, and 23 bases lay in between. This CDR3 is 17 amino acids long. Germline CDR1 reads TSWWSYY; CDR2 reads QGS. This clone was counted only a few times. Its antigen is not identified.

The rearrangement joins TRDV1 to TRDJ1, with D hard to call. The sample consisted of Vdelta1+ gamma-delta thymocytes from the thymus. Specified subset: FACS-sorted CD3+ TCRalphabeta- TCRVdelta1+ TCRVdelta2- thymocytes. This TCR was recovered from a girl under three years old who had congenital heart surgery. This chain's CDR3 is CALGHTTGRVGSDKLIF. CDR3 bases: TGTGCTCTTGGGCATACTACCGGCCGGGTCGGAAGCGATAAACTCATCTTT.